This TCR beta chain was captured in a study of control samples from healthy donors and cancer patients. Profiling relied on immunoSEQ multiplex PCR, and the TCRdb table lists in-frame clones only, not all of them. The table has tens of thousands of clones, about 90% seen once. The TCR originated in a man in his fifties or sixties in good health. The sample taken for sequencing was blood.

The CDR3 coding sequence is TGTGCCAGCAGCCAAGTAGCTTGGGGGGACACTGAAGCTTTCTTT. Protein product: CASSQVAWGDTEAFF. The chain links TRBV4-2 to TRBJ1-1, with a weak D call TRBD1 (5 bases). This CDR3 has 15 amino acids. Germline V gene lookup returns CDR1 LGHNA and CDR2 YNFKEQ. V shed 1 base and J shed 3 bases, with 12 bases lying between them.